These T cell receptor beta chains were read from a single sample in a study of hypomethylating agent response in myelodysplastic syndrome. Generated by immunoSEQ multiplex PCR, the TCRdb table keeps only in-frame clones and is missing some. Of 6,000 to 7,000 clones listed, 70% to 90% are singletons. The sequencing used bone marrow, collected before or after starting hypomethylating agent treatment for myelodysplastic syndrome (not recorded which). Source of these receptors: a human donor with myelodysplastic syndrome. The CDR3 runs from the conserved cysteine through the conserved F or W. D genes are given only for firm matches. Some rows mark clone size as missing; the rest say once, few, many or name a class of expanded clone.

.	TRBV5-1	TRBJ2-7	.	CASSGRVPSYEQYF	TGCGCCAGCAGTGGAAGGGTGCCCTCCTACGAGCAGTACTTC
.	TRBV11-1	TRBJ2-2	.	CASSRRDTNTGELFF	TGTGCCAGCAGCCGTCGGGACACCAACACCGGGGAGCTGTTTTTT
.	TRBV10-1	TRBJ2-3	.	CASTATGTLPQYF	TGCGCCAGCACGGCCACCGGGACCCTTCCCCAGTATTTT
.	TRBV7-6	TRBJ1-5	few	CASSSRVNQPQHF	TGTGCCAGCAGCTCCAGGGTGAATCAGCCCCAGCATTTT
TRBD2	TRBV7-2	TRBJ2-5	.	CASSLVGLAGGSGTQYF	TGTGCCAGCAGCTTAGTGGGGCTAGCGGGGGGGTCAGGGACCCAGTACTTC
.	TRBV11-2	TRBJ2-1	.	CASSFRAGRAYNEQFF	TGTGCCAGCAGCTTCCGGGCAGGTCGAGCCTACAATGAGCAGTTCTTC
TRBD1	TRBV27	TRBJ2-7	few	CASSFKGQGLYEQYF	TGTGCCAGCAGTTTTAAGGGACAGGGCCTCTACGAGCAGTACTTC
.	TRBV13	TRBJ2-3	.	CASSSSFGYDTQYF	TGTGCCAGCAGCTCAAGTTTCGGGTACGATACGCAGTATTTT
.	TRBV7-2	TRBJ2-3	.	CASSSSTDTQYF	TGTGCCAGCAGCTCTAGCACAGATACGCAGTATTTT
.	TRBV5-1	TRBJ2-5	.	CASSLEVILQETQYF	TGCGCCAGCAGCTTGGAAGTCATTCTCCAAGAGACCCAGTACTTC
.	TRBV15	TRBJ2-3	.	CATSSADGGTDTQYF	TGTGCCACCAGCTCAGCGGACGGAGGCACAGATACGCAGTATTTT
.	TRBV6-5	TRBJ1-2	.	CASSPLSGIDGYTF	TGTGCCAGCAGCCCCTTATCGGGAATCGATGGCTACACCTTC
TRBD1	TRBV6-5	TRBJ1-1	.	CASRHGTENVGFF	TGTGCCAGCAGACATGGGACAGAGAATGTTGGTTTCTTT
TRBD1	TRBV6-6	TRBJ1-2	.	CASSSQGAEGYTF	TGTGCCAGCAGTAGTCAGGGGGCGGAAGGCTACACCTTC
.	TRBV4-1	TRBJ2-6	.	CASKAGSSGANVLTF	TGCGCCAGCAAGGCGGGTAGCTCTGGGGCCAACGTCCTGACTTTC
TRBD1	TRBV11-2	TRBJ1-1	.	CASSWDRGTEAFF	TGTGCCAGCAGCTGGGACAGGGGCACTGAAGCTTTCTTT
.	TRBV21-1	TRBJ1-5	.	CASSKGQNNQPQHF	TGTGCCAGCAGCAAAGGACAAAACAATCAGCCCCAGCATTTT
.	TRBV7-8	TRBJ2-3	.	CASSLGLTNTDTQYF	TGTGCCAGCAGCTTAGGATTGACTAACACAGATACGCAGTATTTT
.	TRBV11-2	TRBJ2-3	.	CASSLGTSTDTQYF	TGTGCCAGCAGCTTGGGGACCTCCACAGATACGCAGTATTTT
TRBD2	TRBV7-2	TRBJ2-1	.	CASSLVSGVDHEQFF	TGTGCCAGCAGCTTAGTCAGCGGGGTCGACCATGAGCAGTTCTTC
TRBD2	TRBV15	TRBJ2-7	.	CATSSGLVYEQYF	TGTGCCACCAGCAGCGGACTAGTCTACGAGCAGTACTTC
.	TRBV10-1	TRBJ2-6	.	CASRAAGANVLTF	TGCGCCAGCAGAGCGGCAGGGGCCAACGTCCTGACTTTC
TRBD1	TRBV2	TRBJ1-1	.	CASMRTGSTEAFF	TGTGCCAGCATGAGGACAGGGAGTACTGAAGCTTTCTTT
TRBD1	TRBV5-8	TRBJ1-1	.	CASSPKGQGATEAFF	TGTGCCAGCAGCCCGAAGGGACAGGGTGCCACTGAAGCTTTCTTT
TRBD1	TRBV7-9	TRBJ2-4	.	CASSLGQNLAKNIQYF	TGTGCCAGCAGCCTGGGACAGAATCTAGCCAAAAACATTCAGTACTTC
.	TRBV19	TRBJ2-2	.	CASSIDHTGSGELFF	TGTGCCAGTAGTATAGACCACACAGGTTCCGGGGAGCTGTTTTTT
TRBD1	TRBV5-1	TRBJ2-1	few	CASSGTDYNEQFF	TGCGCCAGCAGTGGGACAGACTACAATGAGCAGTTCTTC
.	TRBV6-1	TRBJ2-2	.	CASSEIGSGELFF	TGTGCCAGCAGTGAAATTGGGTCCGGGGAGCTGTTTTTT
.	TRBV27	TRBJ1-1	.	CASSTWGWTEAFF	TGTGCCAGCAGTACTTGGGGCTGGACTGAAGCTTTCTTT
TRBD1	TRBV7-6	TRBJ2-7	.	CASSLAGGQTTYEQYF	TGTGCCAGCAGCTTAGCTGGGGGACAGACAACCTACGAGCAGTACTTC
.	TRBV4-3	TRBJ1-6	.	CASSVGGLGSPLHF	TGCGCCAGCAGCGTCGGGGGCCTGGGTTCACCCCTCCACTTT
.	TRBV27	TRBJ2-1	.	CASSQSSYNEQFF	TGTGCCAGCAGCCAGAGCTCCTACAATGAGCAGTTCTTC
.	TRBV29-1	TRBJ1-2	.	CSVEVGQGYGYTF	TGCAGCGTTGAGGTAGGGCAGGGCTATGGCTACACCTTC
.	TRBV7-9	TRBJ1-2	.	CASSLEQGGYTF	TGTGCCAGCAGCTTAGAGCAGGGGGGCTACACCTTC
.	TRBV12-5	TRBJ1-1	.	CASGRRSTEAFF	TGTGCCTCGGGCCGGCGCAGCACTGAAGCTTTCTTT
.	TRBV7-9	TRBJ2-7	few	CASSPLGGSLYSYEQYF	TGTGCCAGCAGCCCCCTCGGTGGCAGTTTATACTCCTACGAGCAGTACTTC
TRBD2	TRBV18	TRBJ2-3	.	CASSPTSGSPDTQYF	TGTGCCAGCTCACCGACTAGCGGGAGTCCAGATACGCAGTATTTT
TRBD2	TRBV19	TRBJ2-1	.	CASSIDRGGYNEQFF	TGTGCCAGTAGTATAGATCGCGGGGGATACAATGAGCAGTTCTTC
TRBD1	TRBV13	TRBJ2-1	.	CASSDRVLGNEQFF	TGTGCCAGCAGCGACAGGGTATTGGGCAATGAGCAGTTCTTC
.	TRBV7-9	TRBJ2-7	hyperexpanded	CASSLGGGSTGPEQYF	TGTGCCAGCAGCCTAGGGGGGGGCTCGACAGGGCCCGAGCAGTACTTC
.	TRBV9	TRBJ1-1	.	CASSPRRVMNTEAFF	TGTGCCAGCAGCCCCCGCAGGGTCATGAACACTGAAGCTTTCTTT
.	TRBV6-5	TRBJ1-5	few	CASRDNSNQPQHF	TGTGCCAGCAGGGATAATAGCAATCAGCCCCAGCATTTT
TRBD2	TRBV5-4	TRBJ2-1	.	CASSKSSGSSYNEQFF	TGTGCCAGCAGTAAATCTAGCGGGAGCTCCTACAATGAGCAGTTCTTC
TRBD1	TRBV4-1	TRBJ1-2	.	CASSQDIGGGAGYTF	TGCGCCAGCAGCCAAGATATTGGAGGGGGCGCTGGCTACACCTTC
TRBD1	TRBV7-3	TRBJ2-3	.	CASSFGGQGRADTQYF	TGTGCCAGCAGTTTCGGCGGACAGGGAAGGGCTGATACGCAGTATTTT
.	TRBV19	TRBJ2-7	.	CASSIEDGYEQYF	TGTGCCAGTAGTATAGAGGACGGATACGAGCAGTACTTC
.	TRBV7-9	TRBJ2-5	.	CASKRLETQYF	TGTGCCAGCAAGAGGTTGGAGACCCAGTACTTC
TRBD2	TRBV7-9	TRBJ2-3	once	CASSRLAGGIDTQYF	TGTGCCAGCAGCCGACTAGCGGGGGGAATAGATACGCAGTATTTT
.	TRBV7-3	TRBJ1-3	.	CASSLMGDRGNTIYF	TGTGCCAGCAGCTTAATGGGGGATAGGGGAAACACCATATATTTT
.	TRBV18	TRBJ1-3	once	CASSPRFETGNTIYF	TGTGCCAGCTCACCACGGTTCGAGACTGGAAACACCATATATTTT
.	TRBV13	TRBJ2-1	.	CASRAPSGGGISYNEQFF	TGTGCCAGCAGGGCCCCCAGCGGCGGAGGTATATCCTACAATGAGCAGTTCTTC
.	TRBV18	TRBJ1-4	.	CASSQLDGATNEKLFF	TGTGCCAGCTCACAACTCGACGGTGCAACTAATGAAAAACTGTTTTTT
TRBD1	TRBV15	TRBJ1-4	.	CATTRGGFNEKLFF	TGTGCCACCACCAGGGGGGGTTTCAATGAAAAACTGTTTTTT
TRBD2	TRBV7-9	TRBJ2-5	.	CASRAGGNQETQYF	TGTGCCAGCAGAGCGGGAGGGAACCAAGAGACCCAGTACTTC
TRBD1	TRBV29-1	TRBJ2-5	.	CSVDPGQGETQYF	TGCAGCGTTGATCCGGGACAGGGGGAGACCCAGTACTTC
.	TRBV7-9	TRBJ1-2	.	CASSLIPRANYGYTF	TGTGCCAGCAGCTTAATACCGAGGGCGAACTATGGCTACACCTTC
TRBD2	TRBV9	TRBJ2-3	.	CASSTRTSAVTDTQYF	TGTGCCAGCAGCACTCGGACTAGCGCAGTCACAGATACGCAGTATTTT